This T cell receptor beta chain comes out of a study of cytotoxic CD8 clonotypes in ibrutinib-treated CLL (dated by TCRdb to the early 2020s). Study-wide context: The cohort was composed of some twelve relapsed/refractory and approximately 16 treatment-naive patients; IGHV unmutated status was identified in around 17 patients. Partial responses were observed in roughly 24 patients and complete responses in 2; after a median follow-up of around 68 months, remission was maintained in 14 patients and progression was observed in 12. The response samples were drawn at a median of approximately 12 months into treatment, with a range of roughly 6 to 36 months. Samples averaged approximately 240,000 productive templates and some 91,000 productive rearrangements. Of the roughly 79 people in the trial, about 27 had longitudinal samples available. Cryopreserved peripheral blood mononuclear cells were obtained before treatment, at response, and at either sustained remission or disease progression. Patients were still on ibrutinib when every remission and progressive disease sample was collected. Summary of the overall study and its limitations: Public clonotypes were rare and either shrank or stayed stable during treatment, and the rise in clonality at ibrutinib response reflected expansion of private clonotypes. Sampling times were not matched between patients in sustained remission and patients whose disease was progressing, and lymph node repertoires were not examined. Baseline clonality exceeded that of age-matched healthy donors and correlated strongly with circulating CD8+ T-cell counts. An increase in clonality was observed at ibrutinib response, with clonality remaining stable during sustained remission and falling back toward baseline at progression.

V and J are truncated by 0 bases and 11 bases respectively, leaving an intervening sequence of 14 bases. The CDR3 spans 15 residues, from the cysteine through the phenylalanine. The kept DNA is CDR3 alone, 45 bases in frame from the first base. CDR1 and CDR2, looked up from the germline V gene, are MGHRA and YSYEKL. The goal of deep resolution MiSeq sequencing was a depth between 1 in 1 million and 1 in 200,000 T cells, and coverage averaged 10x per clonotype. TCR beta libraries were generated with the immunoSEQ hsTCRB Kit. As for how the authors treated the data: Data were analyzed with ImmunoSEQ Data Assistant and ImmunoSEQ Analyzer, with V, D and J genes assigned per IMGT definitions. Clonality, which ranges from 0 to 1, was calculated by subtracting the normalized Shannon entropy of productive rearrangement frequencies from one. Only overrepresented clonotypes making up at least 0.05% of the repertoire of each patient were included in the public clonotype analysis. About twelve age-matched healthy donor repertoires from immuneACCESS were used as controls for clonality. What TCRdb holds here is the immuneACCESS table cut down to in-frame rearrangements. Part of the clones is not present; checked against another copy, under half of the missing clones reflect an unresolved V gene, and the others are unexplained. V, J and clone size reflect that table, while D and trimming were determined from the DNA. For this sample the table gives 75,000 to 90,000 clones, of which approximately 82% were detected only once. Jointly, the top ten make up less than 45% of the sample.

As concerns this clone: Its recognized antigen is unknown. Base qualities are not recorded, but no much larger clone differs from it by a single base.

The time point label corresponds to: approximately 25 months on ibrutinib. For TCR beta library preparation, roughly 2.1 micrograms of genomic DNA was extracted from cryopreserved PBMCs. Longitudinal blood samples from CLL patients on ibrutinib monotherapy underwent high-throughput TCR beta sequencing. The patients took part in an open-label, single-center phase 2 trial of ibrutinib monotherapy. Material: PBMCs, obtained after 24 months of ibrutinib treatment. The rearrangement combines TRBV4-1 with TRBJ1-6; the D gene assignment is ambiguous. The receptor was derived from a human donor with chronic lymphocytic leukemia. The CDR3 protein: CASSQDLRPLTPLHF. Here is the DNA: TGCGCCAGCAGCCAAGATCTGAGGCCCTTGACACCCCTCCACTTT.